This T cell receptor beta chain was sequenced during a study of blood T cell repertoires in COVID-19. Study-level information: PBMCs, B-cell-depleted T cells, or T cells provided the cDNA or gDNA that made up the material.

Seattle participants joined during active infection and were tracked over time. Using immunoSEQ multiplex PCR, the repertoire was profiled, and TCRdb retains in-frame clones only, with some absent. The top ten hold 6% to 8% of the sample, which has fewer than 200,000 clones, roughly four fifths seen once. In germline, CDR1 is MNHEY, CDR2 SVGAGI. This CDR3 contains 15 residues. Trimming removed 6 bases from V and 3 bases from J; junction bases left unmatched: 3. The TCR was taken from a woman aged 70 to 79 with COVID-19, enrolled during active disease. This chain joins TRBV6-5 and TRBJ1-5, with 12 bases identical to TRBD1. Specimen: peripheral blood. For the CDR3, the DNA is TGTGCCAGCAGCTGGGGACAGGGGGCCAATCAGCCCCAGCATTTT. Protein: CASSWGQGANQPQHF.